In this sample, the clone carrying this T cell receptor beta chain turned up once. Its antigen is not known. This entry is derived from a study of PD-1 blockade in mismatch repair-deficient tumors. TCRdb keeps only in-frame clones here, not all; method: immunoSEQ multiplex PCR. Among about 14,000 clones listed, around 84% were seen once. Time point defined: approximately ten-day in vitro stimulation with candidate neoantigen peptide 4. TCR sequencing covered a few patients who responded to pembrolizumab. Each of six or seven ELISpot-reactive candidate peptides was used for 10-day stimulation. Study-level points and caveats: Three of seven peptides expanded clones, giving 110 to 150 unique blood TCRs.

Unmatched junction bases numbered 8, after V lost 5 bases and J lost 0 bases. This CDR3 spans 18 amino acids. CDR1 is LNHDA and CDR2 is SQIVND in the germline V gene (reference sequence). The TCR originated in an adult with mismatch repair-deficient cancer. The source was cells cultured in vitro, collected from a patient treated with pembrolizumab. The gene calls are TRBV19 and TRBJ2-5, with TRBD2 matching 14 bases. The DNA for the CDR3 is TGTGCCAGTAGTCCCCGGACTAGCGGGAGGATCGACCAAGAGACCCAGTACTTC. Translated: CASSPRTSGRIDQETQYF.